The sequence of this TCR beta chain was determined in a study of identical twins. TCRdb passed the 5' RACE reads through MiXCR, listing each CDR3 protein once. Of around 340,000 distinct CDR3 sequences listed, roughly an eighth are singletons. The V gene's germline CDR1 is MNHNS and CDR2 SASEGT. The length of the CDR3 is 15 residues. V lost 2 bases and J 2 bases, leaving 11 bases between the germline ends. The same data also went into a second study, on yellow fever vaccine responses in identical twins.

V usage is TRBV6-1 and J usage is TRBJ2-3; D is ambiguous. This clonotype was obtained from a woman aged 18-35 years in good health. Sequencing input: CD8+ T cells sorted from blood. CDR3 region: CASSESPLNTDTQYF. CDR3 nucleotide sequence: TGTGCCAGCAGTGAAAGCCCCTTGAACACAGATACGCAGTATTTT.